This TCR beta chain derives from a study of T cell repertoires in cytomegalovirus infection. Looking at the study overall: It was the public TCR beta signatures that indicated both CMV infection and matching HLA type. General study findings and limits: Dominating the ex vivo response were TCR beta clonotypes that were CMV-specific and HLA-C-restricted. Public TCR beta family frequency separated CMV-and-HLA carriers, including in an independent cohort.

Remarks on this clonotype: Its antigen is unknown. A read error is possible here, since a much larger clone lies one base away.

Per the germline V gene, CDR1 is SGHVS and CDR2 is FNYEAQ. The CDR3 is made up of 17 amino acids. TCRdb used MiXCR to reprocess the reads, holding one entry per CDR3 protein. The profile shows roughly 800,000 distinct CDR3 sequences, about 29% of them singletons. The source of this sequence is a human donor in good health (CMV status not recorded). Some clones in this sample may be carry-over from other donors' samples. The rearrangement joins TRBV7-6 to TRBJ1-4; possible D gene TRBD1, 5 bases. Sequencing was performed on cultured CD8+ T cells from PBMCs, taken from culture after CMV antigen stimulation. CDR3 nucleotide sequence: TGTGTCAGCAGCCCAGCAACCCCAGGGAAGATTAATGAAAAACTGTTTTTT. Translating gives CVSSPATPGKINEKLFF.